Shown below are 20 T cell receptor beta chains from a single sample sequenced in a study of blood T cell repertoires in COVID-19. Sequencing was performed with immunoSEQ multiplex PCR; in TCRdb, only in-frame clones are kept and a portion is missing. The data hold tens of thousands of clones, with about nine tenths observed a single time. The sequenced material came from peripheral blood. The origin of the receptors is a woman older than 75 with active COVID-19.

The V gene is TRBV4-2, the J gene TRBJ1-2; perhaps TRBD1 as D (6 bases). This CDR3 comprises 13 residues. Germline V gives CDR1 LGHNA, CDR2 YNFKEQ. Trimming pared 4 bases from V and 3 bases from J, leaving 9 bases between. CDR3 sequence reads: CASSPGQHYGYTF. CDR3 DNA: TGTGCCAGCAGCCCCGGACAGCACTATGGCTACACCTTC.

V is TRBV7-8 and J is TRBJ2-1; D is possibly TRBD2 (6 bases). V was cut by 4 bases and J by 8 bases, with 24 bases left in between. This CDR3 has 17 amino acids. CDR1 is SGHVS, CDR2 FQNEAQ, per germline. The CDR3 region has the DNA TGTGCCAGCAGCTCCCGCTCCGGGGGAGAGGGGTGGGATGAGCAGTTCTTC. This sequence encodes CASSSRSGGEGWDEQFF.

V is TRBV5-5 and J is TRBJ2-1; D call uncertain. Trimming removed 0 bases at V and 6 bases at J, with 10 bases between. Germline V gene lookup returns CDR1 SGHKS and CDR2 YYEKEE (reference sequence). The length of the CDR3 is 14 residues. CDR3 sequence: CASSLEYGSNEQFF. In DNA, the CDR3 is TGTGCCAGCAGCTTGGAGTACGGGTCCAATGAGCAGTTCTTC.

The chain joins TRBV19 to TRBJ2-3, with TRBD1 as a possible D gene (5 bases). The germline V gene encodes CDR1 LNHDA and CDR2 SQIVND (reference sequence). V was trimmed by 3 bases and J by 5 bases, leaving 12 bases between them. This CDR3 is 14 amino acids long. DNA for the CDR3: TGTGCCAGTAGTATCCAGGGTGGTGAAGATACGCAGTATTTT. Protein: CASSIQGGEDTQYF. Full variable domain (rest looked up from reference TRBV19 and TRBJ2-3): DGGITQSPKYLFRKEGQNVTLSCEQNLNHDAMYWYRQDPGQGLRLIYYSQIVNDFQKGDIAEGYSVSREKKESFPLTVTSAQKNPTAFYLCASSIQGGEDTQYFGPGTRLTVL.

J is TRBJ2-1 and V is TRBV7-9; 11 nucleotides agree with TRBD1. This CDR3 has 16 residues. Trimming cost V 5 bases and J 7 bases; bases outside gene matches: 10. The germline gives CDR1 SEHNR, CDR2 FQNEAQ (reference sequence). In DNA form, the CDR3 reads TGTGCCAGCAGCCCCCTCGGACAGGGGGCTTCGAATGAGCAGTTCTTC. Its translation: CASSPLGQGASNEQFF.

The V gene is TRBV10-2, the J gene TRBJ2-1, with D possibly TRBD1 on 6 matching bases. Germline V gene sequence: CDR1 WSHSY, CDR2 SAAADI. The CDR3 loop spans 13 amino acids. Trimming removed 7 bases at V and 7 bases at J, with 14 bases between. CDR3 residues: CASNIGGRNEQFF. The CDR3 nucleotides read TGCGCCAGCAACATAGGGGGAAGAAATGAGCAGTTCTTC.

The V call is TRBV11-2, the J call TRBJ2-1, with D uncertain. Germline V gene lookup returns CDR1 SGHAT and CDR2 FQNNGV. Trimming pared 1 base from V and 2 bases from J, leaving 9 bases between. The CDR3 is 15 residues long. CDR3 sequence reads: CASSLGSGPYNEQFF. The CDR3 nucleotides read TGTGCCAGCAGCTTAGGATCAGGCCCCTACAATGAGCAGTTCTTC.

The V and J genes are TRBV28 and TRBJ2-1; 12 nucleotides match TRBD2. CDR3 length: 15 residues. V lost 5 bases to trimming and J lost 6 bases; unmatched junction nucleotides: 5. Per the germline V gene, CDR1 is MDHEN and CDR2 is SYDVKM. The CDR3 protein is CASSRLAGGVNEQFF. DNA for the CDR3: TGTGCCAGCAGTCGGCTAGCGGGAGGGGTCAATGAGCAGTTCTTC.

The genes are TRBV9 and TRBJ2-3, with TRBD2 matching 7 bases. V was clipped by 4 bases and J by 0 bases; unmatched bases: 5. CDR1 is SGDLS and CDR2 is YYNGEE in the germline V gene. The CDR3 is made up of 15 amino acids. For the CDR3, the DNA is TGTGCCAGCAGCCCTAATAGCGGGAGCACAGATACGCAGTATTTT. This codes for CASSPNSGSTDTQYF.

The CDR3 reads CASSLWTASTDTQYF. The CDR3 nucleotides read TGTGCCAGCAGTCTATGGACAGCTTCCACAGATACGCAGTATTTT. The V call is TRBV6-5, the J call TRBJ2-3; a possible D gene is TRBD1 (6 bases). Germline V gives CDR1 MNHEY, CDR2 SVGAGI. The V gene lost 5 bases and the J gene lost 2 bases, with 14 bases spanning the gap. The CDR3 has 15 amino acids.

This clone was detected only a few times. The chain couples TRBV3-1 (or the pseudogene TRBV3-2) to TRBJ2-1; D gene ambiguous. Germline assignment: CDR1 LGHDT and CDR2 YNNKEL (reference sequence). Deletions cut 2 bases from V and 13 bases from J, with 12 bases between. This CDR3 region has 12 residues. The CDR3 is CASSQSGYKQFF. The DNA for the CDR3 is TGTGCCAGCAGCCAATCGGGTTACAAACAGTTCTTC.

This chain uses TRBV7-3 with TRBJ1-1; 9 nucleotides agree with TRBD1. Germline values: CDR1 SGHTA, CDR2 FQGTGA. This CDR3 comprises 13 residues. Trimming removed 2 bases from V and 11 bases from J; junction bases left unmatched: 6. Here the CDR3 reads CASSLDPTGGAFF. The CDR3 coding sequence is TGTGCCAGCAGCTTAGACCCGACAGGGGGGGCTTTCTTT.

The chain uses TRBV15 and TRBJ2-5; D remains ambiguous. From germline, CDR1 is LNHNV and CDR2 YYDKDF (reference sequence). The length of the CDR3 is 17 residues. Trimming shortened V by 2 bases and J by 0 bases, and 16 bases separated the two germline ends. The CDR3 loop reads CATSRPEAAQYQETQYF. The CDR3 DNA sequence: TGTGCCACCAGCAGACCCGAGGCCGCTCAGTACCAAGAGACCCAGTACTTC.

A few counts support this clone. The chain employs TRBV10-3 and TRBJ2-7; 12 positions agree with TRBD2. The V gene end was trimmed by 2 bases and the J gene end by 1 base; junction bases not matched to a gene: 6. The CDR3 sequence is 17 residues long. Germline V gives CDR1 ENHRY, CDR2 SYGVKD. The CDR3 loop reads CAISERLAGGFSYEQYF. As DNA, the CDR3 is TGTGCCATCAGTGAGCGCCTAGCGGGAGGGTTTTCCTACGAGCAGTACTTC.

A single count supports this clone. J is TRBJ2-7 and V is TRBV10-3; D remains unclear. The V gene's germline CDR1 is ENHRY and CDR2 SYGVKD. Between the trimmed V and J ends, which lost 4 bases and 2 bases, there was a span of 9 bases. The CDR3 runs 13 residues. The CDR3 region has the DNA TGTGCCATCAGTGGTCAGTCCACCTACGAGCAGTACTTC. This encodes CAISGQSTYEQYF.

The gene calls are TRBV6-2 or TRBV6-3 and TRBJ2-5; perhaps TRBD1 as D (5 bases). This CDR3 has 15 amino acids. Between the trimmed V and J ends, which lost 0 bases and 4 bases, there was a span of 12 bases. Germline CDR1 is MNHEY and CDR2 is SVGEGT. For the CDR3, the DNA is TGTGCCAGCAGTTACTCAGGGGCTTTGTCAGAGACCCAGTACTTC. This sequence encodes CASSYSGALSETQYF.

The rearrangement uses TRBV5-1 and TRBJ2-1, with a weak D call TRBD2 (6 bases). The CDR3 sequence is 13 residues long. Germline CDR1 and CDR2: SGHRS and YFSETQ. Trimming left V 4 bases short and J 9 bases short, with 14 bases between. The CDR3 DNA reads as TGCGCCAGCAGCATACGGCTAGCGAGTGAGCAGTTCTTC. Translated: CASSIRLASEQFF.

CDR3 nucleotides: TGTGCCAGTAGCGTGACTTCTAGCGAGCGGAACACCGGGGAGCTGTTTTTT. It translates to CASSVTSSERNTGELFF. The chain joins TRBV19 to TRBJ2-2, with a weak D call TRBD2 (6 bases). The CDR3 is made up of 17 amino acids. The V end was cut by 6 bases, the J end by 1 base, with 18 bases between. CDR1 is LNHDA, CDR2 SQIVND, per germline (reference sequence).

The chain carries TRBV25-1 and TRBJ1-1; no definite D call. The V end was cut by 3 bases, the J end by 4 bases, with 12 bases between. Looked up from germline, CDR1 is MGHDK and CDR2 is SYGVNS. CDR3 length: 14 residues. The CDR3 nucleotides read TGTGCCAGCAGTGAGCGGGGTCAGGTCACTGAAGCTTTCTTT. Its translation is CASSERGQVTEAFF.

J is TRBJ2-1 and V is TRBV9; D is unclear. The V gene's germline CDR1 is SGDLS and CDR2 YYNGEE. V was trimmed by 0 bases and J by 6 bases, leaving 13 bases between them. This CDR3 region has 15 residues. CDR3 in DNA: TGTGCCAGCAGCGTAGGCCCGATGAGTTTCAATGAGCAGTTCTTC. Residues: CASSVGPMSFNEQFF.